This T cell receptor beta chain originates from a study of yellow fever vaccine responses in identical twins. General study points: Twins reportedly showed a vaccine T cell response that seemed partly convergent and partly personalized.

A note on this clonotype: Its target is unknown.

CDR1 is SNHLY and CDR2 is FYNNEI in the germline V gene. The CDR3 is 13 residues long. The V gene end was trimmed by 8 bases and the J gene end by 3 bases; junction bases not matched to a gene: 3. Each CDR3 protein is one row after TCRdb ran MiXCR on the RT-PCR reads. Of around 690 distinct CDR3 sequences listed, under 85% are singletons. This chain joins TRBV2 and TRBJ1-5, with TRBD1 matching 8 bases. The receptor was derived from a woman in her late teens or twenties who received the yellow fever vaccine. The sequencing used T cells from blood (PBMCs), unsorted or a sorted subset (not recorded which), collected before or after yellow fever vaccination (not recorded which). The CDR3 DNA reads as TGTGCCAGCGGTCAGGGGGCCAATCAGCCCCAGCATTTT. Its protein is CASGQGANQPQHF.